These 29 T cell receptor beta chains were all obtained from the same sample, sequenced in a study of neurological immune-mediated disorders. A single record per CDR3 protein comes from TCRdb applying MiXCR to the 5' RACE reads. The sample lists 55,000 to 65,000 distinct CDR3 sequences; roughly 3.5% were seen once. Sequencing used PBMCs. These receptors were obtained from a woman in her forties or fifties with multiple sclerosis.

This clonotype was recorded at least ten times. This chain connects TRBV29-1 to TRBJ1-5; no definite D call. Germline V gene data show CDR1 as SQVTM and CDR2 as ANQGSEA. V gave up 4 bases and J gave up 1 base, with 11 bases separating them. The CDR3 has 14 residues. The CDR3 DNA reads TGCAGCGTTGTCCCGGGAGAGAGCAATCAGCCCCAGCATTTT. This translates into CSVVPGESNQPQHF.

This clonotype was observed a handful of times. The chain uses TRBV19 and TRBJ1-4; 10 bases line up with TRBD1. Per germline, CDR1 LNHDA and CDR2 SQIVND (reference sequence). Trimming at V came to 4 bases and at J to 8 bases, leaving 7 bases not matched to a gene. This CDR3 comprises 15 residues. The CDR3 region has the DNA TGTGCCAGTAGTAGAGACGGGACAGGGGCCGAAAAACTGTTTTTT. Its translation is CASSRDGTGAEKLFF. Full variable domain (missing parts from reference TRBV19 and TRBJ1-4): DGGITQSPKYLFRKEGQNVTLSCEQNLNHDAMYWYRQDPGQGLRLIYYSQIVNDFQKGDIAEGYSVSREKKESFPLTVTSAQKNPTAFYLCASSRDGTGAEKLFFGSGTQLSVL.

This clonotype was found many times. The chain links TRBV7-9 to TRBJ2-1; TRBD1 is a possible D gene (6 bases). Germline CDR1 and CDR2: SEHNR and FQNEAQ (reference sequence). V was trimmed by 4 bases and J by 6 bases, leaving 10 bases between them. There are 13 residues in the CDR3. The chain's CDR3 is CASSWGQPNEQFF. Written as DNA, the CDR3 is TGTGCCAGCAGCTGGGGACAACCCAATGAGCAGTTCTTC.

This clonotype turned up a few times. The J gene is TRBJ1-2, the V gene TRBV19; TRBD1 is a possible D gene (5 bases). V lost 4 bases, J lost 0 bases, and 9 bases lay in between. The CDR3 runs to 14 residues. The germline V gene encodes CDR1 LNHDA and CDR2 SQIVND (reference sequence). The CDR3 DNA is TGTGCCAGTAGTAGAATGACAGCTAACTATGGCTACACCTTC. It specifies CASSRMTANYGYTF.

As regards this clonotype: This may stem from a read error, because a much larger clone lies one nucleotide away. V is TRBV5-1 and J is TRBJ1-1; D ambiguous. This CDR3 spans 13 amino acids. Germline assignment: CDR1 SGHRS and CDR2 YFSETQ. The CDR3 DNA is TGCACCAGCAGCCAACAATCGAACACTGAAGCTTTCTTT. This encodes CTSSQQSNTEAFF.

This clonotype was counted ten times or more. One junction end disagrees with the germline gene, perhaps due to a read error. The chain recombines TRBV7-7 with TRBJ2-1; possibly TRBD1 for D (5 bases). The CDR3 length is 13 residues. Germline V gene lookup returns CDR1 SSHAT and CDR2 FNYEAQ (reference sequence). Written as DNA, the CDR3 is TGTGCTAGCAGCAAAGACAGATACAATGAGCAGTTCTTC. It codes for CASSKDRYNEQFF.

This clonotype was seen ten or more times. This chain joins TRBV20-1 and TRBJ2-7, with D perhaps TRBD2 (6 bases). Looked up from germline, CDR1 is DFQATT and CDR2 is SNEGSKA (reference sequence). The V gene lost 2 bases and the J gene lost 4 bases, with 18 bases spanning the gap. This CDR3 is 15 amino acids long. CDR3 amino acids: CSARMAGSVSYEQYF. In DNA, the CDR3 is TGCAGTGCTAGAATGGCCGGGAGCGTTTCGTACGAGCAGTACTTC.

This clonotype appeared many times. The chain links TRBV2 to TRBJ2-3; D ambiguous. CDR1 is SNHLY, CDR2 FYNNEI, per germline. Trimming removed 11 bases at V and 2 bases at J, with 14 bases between. CDR3 length: 13 residues. CDR3 in DNA: TGTGCCGGTCGCCCAGAGTCCACAGATACGCAGTATTTT. Translating it yields CAGRPESTDTQYF.

This clonotype was counted many times. The chain's CDR3 is CASTPQGGPHNEQFF. As DNA, the CDR3 is TGTGCCAGCACCCCACAGGGGGGGCCACACAATGAGCAGTTCTTC. This rearrangement joins TRBV9 to TRBJ2-1, with a tentative D call TRBD1 (8 bases). The CDR3 runs 15 residues. From germline, CDR1 is SGDLS and CDR2 YYNGEE. Trimming removed 6 bases from V and 5 bases from J, with 18 bases in between.

This clonotype was seen ten or more times. The chain combines TRBV9 with TRBJ2-1; 13 bases map to TRBD2. The CDR3 loop spans 15 amino acids. V was clipped by 4 bases and J by 6 bases; unmatched bases: 4. In germline, CDR1 is SGDLS, CDR2 YYNGEE. The CDR3 DNA sequence: TGTGCCAGCAGCACAACTAGCGGGAGGGCCAATGAGCAGTTCTTC. Encoded protein: CASSTTSGRANEQFF.

The V call is TRBV24-1, the J call TRBJ2-3, with 8 bases matching TRBD2. The length of the CDR3 is 15 residues. The V and J ends lost 1 base and 4 bases, in that order; junction bases with no gene match: 3. The germline CDR1 and CDR2 sequences are KGHDR and SFDVKD. In DNA form, the CDR3 reads TGTGCCACCAGTGATTTTCGGGGGGGACCAGATACGCAGTATTTT. It yields the protein CATSDFRGGPDTQYF.

V gene TRBV20-1 combines with J gene TRBJ2-7; 7 nucleotides match TRBD1. The CDR3 has 12 residues. CDR1 and CDR2 (germline): DFQATT, SNEGSKA (reference sequence). With 3 bases clipped from V and 3 bases from J, the junction kept 2 bases outside the gene matches. For the CDR3, the DNA is TGCAGTGCTAGGACAGGGTACTACGAGCAGTACTTC. This sequence encodes CSARTGYYEQYF.

A word on this clonotype: Possible read error: a much larger clone is one base away. The V call is TRBV6-1, the J call TRBJ2-2; perhaps TRBD2 as D (5 bases). Germline CDR1 reads MNHNS; CDR2 reads SASEGT. This CDR3 has 15 amino acids. The DNA for the CDR3 is TGTGCCAGCAGTGAGTGGACTGGAAACACCGGGGATCTGTTTTTT. This encodes CASSEWTGNTGDLFF.

There are many counts of this clonotype. The chain uses TRBV20-1 and TRBJ2-7, with 9 bases lining up with TRBD2. Germline V gene data show CDR1 as DFQATT and CDR2 as SNEGSKA (reference sequence). Unmatched junction bases numbered 4, after V lost 0 bases and J lost 4 bases. This CDR3 has 14 residues. CDR3 DNA: TGCAGTGCTAGAGAGACTAGCGGTATTTACGAGCAGTACTTC. This gives the protein CSARETSGIYEQYF.

To note about this clonotype: This may be a read error: a much more frequent sequence differs by one nucleotide. The chain joins TRBV5-6 to TRBJ2-7, with a tentative D call TRBD2 (5 bases). V gave up 4 bases and J gave up 7 bases, with 18 bases separating them. The CDR3 consists of 14 residues. The V gene's germline CDR1 is SGHDT and CDR2 YYEEEE. CDR3 in amino acids: CASSLDPGSDEQYV. The DNA of the CDR3 is TGTGCCAGCAGCCTGGATCCGGGGTCGGATGAGCAGTACGTC.

The sample holds many counts of this clonotype. The chain is built from TRBV12-3 or TRBV12-4 and TRBJ1-5; 7 bases are shared with TRBD1. The CDR3 sequence is 13 residues long. The ends lost 6 bases at V and 1 base at J; junction bases unmatched: 0. The CDR3 loop is CASRTGSNQPQHF. The DNA for the CDR3 is TGTGCCAGCAGGACAGGGAGCAATCAGCCCCAGCATTTT.

This clonotype was counted ten times or more. V gene TRBV10-3 combines with J gene TRBJ1-1; D gene uncertain. Germline V lookup: CDR1 ENHRY, CDR2 SYGVKD. This CDR3 contains 15 residues. V lost 0 bases and J 1 base, leaving 9 bases between the germline ends. In nucleotides, the CDR3 is TGTGCCATCAGTGAGTCGAGTCTGGGGAACACTGAAGCTTTCTTT. This gives the protein CAISESSLGNTEAFF.

This clonotype showed up many times. V and J are TRBV20-1 and TRBJ2-3; 12 bases agree with TRBD2. The germline V gene has CDR1 DFQATT and CDR2 SNEGSKA (reference sequence). The CDR3 runs 16 residues. V trimming: 6 bases; J trimming: 3 bases; junction bases outside the gene matches: 10. The CDR3 spells CSAERLAGVITDTQYF. The CDR3, as DNA: TGCAGTGCGGAACGACTAGCGGGAGTCATAACAGATACGCAGTATTTT.

In this sample, this clonotype turned up a few times. A much larger clone differs from this one at a single base, so this may be a read error. The V call is TRBV20-1, the J call TRBJ2-1; the match to TRBD1 covers 8 bases. CDR3 size: 16 residues. CDR1 and CDR2 (germline): DFQATT, SNEGSKA (reference sequence). The V segment lost 1 base and the J segment 2 bases; nucleotides outside the gene matches: 7. CDR3 coding DNA: TGCAGTGCTAGAGTCCCGACAGGGGAAACCTACAATGAGCAGTTCTTC. This codes for CSARVPTGETYNEQFF.

This clonotype was observed many times. The V and J genes are TRBV10-3 and TRBJ1-2, with no clear D. Germline V gene sequence: CDR1 ENHRY, CDR2 SYGVKD. Trimming took off 2 bases at V and 5 bases at J, with 9 bases between the two ends. CDR3 length: 13 amino acids. The CDR3 DNA reads as TGTGCCATCAGTGAGGGATCCGGGTATGGCTACACCTTC. Amino acid sequence: CAISEGSGYGYTF.

This clonotype has at least ten counts. The V and J genes are TRBV7-9 and TRBJ2-2; tentatively, D is TRBD1 (5 bases). Trimming removed 7 bases from V and 5 bases from J, with 11 bases in between. Germline lookup yields CDR1 SEHNR and CDR2 FQNEAQ (reference sequence). The CDR3 loop spans 13 amino acids. The CDR3 reads CASIIRQTGELFF. CDR3 bases: TGTGCCAGCATTATCCGACAGACCGGGGAGCTGTTTTTT.

In its sample, this clonotype was seen a few times. In DNA, the CDR3 is TGCAGTGCTAGAGATCCCACTGGGCTAAGGGAGCGGACTCCTGGGGAGCAGTACTTC. It specifies CSARDPTGLRERTPGEQYF. The V gene is TRBV20-1, the J gene TRBJ2-7; a possible D gene is TRBD2 (5 bases). The CDR3 has 19 residues. CDR1 and CDR2 (germline): DFQATT, SNEGSKA (reference sequence). V was clipped by 0 bases and J by 7 bases, with 31 bases between them.

This clonotype came up many times. The chain recombines TRBV20-1 with TRBJ1-2; D uncertain. The germline CDR1 and CDR2 sequences are DFQATT and SNEGSKA (reference sequence). The CDR3 contains 11 residues. The V gene lost 3 bases and the J gene lost 2 bases, with 4 bases spanning the gap. CDR3 coding DNA: TGCAGTGCTAGGAACAACTATGGCTACACCTTC. Translated, it gives CSARNNYGYTF.

This clonotype came up many times. J is TRBJ1-1 and V is TRBV18; 9 positions agree with TRBD1. V gave up 6 bases and J gave up 0 bases; unmatched junction bases: 8. Germline V gene data show CDR1 as KGHSH and CDR2 as LQKENI. The CDR3 covers 16 residues. The CDR3 spells CASSPGTGFVNTEAFF. Here the CDR3 DNA reads TGTGCCAGCTCGCCCGGGACAGGGTTTGTGAACACTGAAGCTTTCTTT.

This clonotype was detected ten times or more. The chain joins TRBV24-1 to TRBJ1-1; D perhaps matches TRBD1 (5 bases). CDR3 length equals 17 residues. V lost 4 bases, J lost 2 bases, and 19 bases lay in between. Looked up from germline, CDR1 is KGHDR and CDR2 is SFDVKD. The CDR3 DNA follows: TGTGCCACCAGTGACCTCGTGGGGGAAAAAGACAACACTGAAGCTTTCTTT. This codes for CATSDLVGEKDNTEAFF.

The V gene is TRBV10-3, the J gene TRBJ1-2; D unresolved. The CDR3 covers 16 residues. The V gene's germline CDR1 is ENHRY and CDR2 SYGVKD. V was pared by 4 bases and J by 0 bases, with 15 bases between. CDR3 region: CAISGPSTTTNYGYTF. Written as DNA, the CDR3 is TGTGCCATCAGTGGACCCTCGACTACAACTAACTATGGCTACACCTTC.

Remarks on this clonotype: A junction boundary mismatches the germline segment, possibly from a read error. The rearrangement joins TRBV20-1 to TRBJ1-5; tentatively, D is TRBD1 (5 bases). The length of the CDR3 is 14 residues. Germline V lookup: CDR1 DFQATT, CDR2 SNEGSKA (reference sequence). The CDR3 is CSASRRGSNQPQNF. CDR3 sequence (DNA): TGCAGTGCTAGTCGGAGGGGTAGCAATCAGCCCCAGAATTTT.

This clonotype occurred many times. V and J are TRBV5-1 and TRBJ2-1; TRBD1 might be the D (6 bases). CDR1 SGHRS and CDR2 YFSETQ come from the germline V gene. The V end lost 0 bases, the J end lost 1 base, and 11 bases lay between the germline ends. The CDR3 contains 16 residues. Here the CDR3 DNA reads TGCGCCAGCAGCTTGGGTACAGGGATGTCCTACAATGAGCAGTTCTTC. Encoded protein: CASSLGTGMSYNEQFF.

The sample holds many counts of this clonotype. This rearrangement joins TRBV20-1 to TRBJ2-1; 11 bases are a match to TRBD2. Per germline, CDR1 DFQATT and CDR2 SNEGSKA (reference sequence). This CDR3 comprises 18 residues. J gave up 3 bases and V 5 bases, and 15 bases lay outside the gene matches. The CDR3 DNA is TGCAGTGCTCCACACGGGCGGCTAGCGGGAGGCCACTACAATGAGCAGTTCTTC. Encoded protein: CSAPHGRLAGGHYNEQFF.